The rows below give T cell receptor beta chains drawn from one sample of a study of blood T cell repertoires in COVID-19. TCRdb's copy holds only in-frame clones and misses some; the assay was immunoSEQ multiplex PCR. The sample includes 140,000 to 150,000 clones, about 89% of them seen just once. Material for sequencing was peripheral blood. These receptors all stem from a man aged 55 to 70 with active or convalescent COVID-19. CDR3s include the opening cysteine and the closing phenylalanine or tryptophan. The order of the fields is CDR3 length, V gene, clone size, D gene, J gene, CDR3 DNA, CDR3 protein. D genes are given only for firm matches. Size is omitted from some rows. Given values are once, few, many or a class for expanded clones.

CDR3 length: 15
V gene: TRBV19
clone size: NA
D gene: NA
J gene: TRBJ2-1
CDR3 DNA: TGTGCCAGTAGTAGAAAACCCCCTTACGGCAATGAGCAGTTCTTC
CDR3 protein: CASSRKPPYGNEQFF

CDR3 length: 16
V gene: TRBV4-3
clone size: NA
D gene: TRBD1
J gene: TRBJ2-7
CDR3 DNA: TGCGCCAGCAGCCAAGGGGGACAGGGGCTGTTGGGAGAGCAGTACTTC
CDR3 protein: CASSQGGQGLLGEQYF

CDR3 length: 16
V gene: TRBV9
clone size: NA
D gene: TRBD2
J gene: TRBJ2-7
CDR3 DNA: TGTGCCAGCAGCCCCCCCGGGACTAGCGTCCCCTACGAGCAGTACTTC
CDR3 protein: CASSPPGTSVPYEQYF

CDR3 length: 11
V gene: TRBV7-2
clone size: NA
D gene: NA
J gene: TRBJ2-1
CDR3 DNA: TGTGCCAGCAGCTCGGACAGAACCCAGTTCTTC
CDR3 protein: CASSSDRTQFF

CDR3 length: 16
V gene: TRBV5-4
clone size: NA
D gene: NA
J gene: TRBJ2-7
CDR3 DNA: TGTGCCAGCAGCTTGAAAGCAGGGGAGATTGTCTACGAGCAGTACTTC
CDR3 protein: CASSLKAGEIVYEQYF

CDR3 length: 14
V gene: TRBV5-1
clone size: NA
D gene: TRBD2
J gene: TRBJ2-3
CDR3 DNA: TGCGCCAGCTTAGCGGGGGGGCGATCGGATACGCAGTATTTT
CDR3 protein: CASLAGGRSDTQYF

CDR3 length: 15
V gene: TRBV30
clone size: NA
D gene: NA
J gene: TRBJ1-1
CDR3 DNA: TGTGCCTGGACTCACAGTGACAGAATGAACACTGAAGCTTTCTTT
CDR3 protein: CAWTHSDRMNTEAFF

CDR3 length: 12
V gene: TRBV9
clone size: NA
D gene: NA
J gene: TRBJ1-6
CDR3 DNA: TGTGCCAGCAGCACGGAGAATTCACCCCTCCACTTT
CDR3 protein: CASSTENSPLHF

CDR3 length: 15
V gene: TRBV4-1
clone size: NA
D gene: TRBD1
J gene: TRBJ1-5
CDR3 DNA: TGCGCCAGCAGCCAACTCACAGGGGACGGGCAGCCCCAGCATTTT
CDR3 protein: CASSQLTGDGQPQHF

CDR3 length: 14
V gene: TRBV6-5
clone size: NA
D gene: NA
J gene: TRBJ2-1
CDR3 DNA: TGTGCCAGCAAAAATAGCGGCTCTGGGAATGAGCAGTTCTTC
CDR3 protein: CASKNSGSGNEQFF

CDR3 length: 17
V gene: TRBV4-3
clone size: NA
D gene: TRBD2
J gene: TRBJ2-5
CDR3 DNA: TGCGCCAGCAGCCAAGAGTATGGAGTAGCGGGTGCGGAGACCCAGTACTTC
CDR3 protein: CASSQEYGVAGAETQYF

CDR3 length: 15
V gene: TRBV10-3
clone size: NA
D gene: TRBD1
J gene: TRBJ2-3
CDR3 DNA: TGTGCCATCACCCCGGGGACAGGGCGCACAGATACGCAGTATTTT
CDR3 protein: CAITPGTGRTDTQYF

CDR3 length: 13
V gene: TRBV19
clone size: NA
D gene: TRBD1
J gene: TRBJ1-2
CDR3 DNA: TGTGCCAGTAGAAGGACAGGGGACGATGGCTACACCTTC
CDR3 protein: CASRRTGDDGYTF

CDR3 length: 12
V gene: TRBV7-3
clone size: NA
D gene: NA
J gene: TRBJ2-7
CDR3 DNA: TGTGCCAGCAGCTCCCCGGGCTACGAGCAGTACTTC
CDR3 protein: CASSSPGYEQYF

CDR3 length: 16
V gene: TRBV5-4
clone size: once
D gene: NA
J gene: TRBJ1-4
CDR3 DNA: TGTGCCAGCAGCCCAGTTCCGGGGGGCGTCCGGGAAAAACTGTTTTTT
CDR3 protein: CASSPVPGGVREKLFF

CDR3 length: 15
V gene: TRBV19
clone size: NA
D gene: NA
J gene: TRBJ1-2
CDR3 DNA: TGTGCCAGTAGTATAGGGCCCTTGGAGCCCTATGGCTACACCTTC
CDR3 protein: CASSIGPLEPYGYTF

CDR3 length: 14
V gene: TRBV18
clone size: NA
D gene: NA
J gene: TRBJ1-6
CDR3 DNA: TGTGCCAGCTCACCAGGTTGGGGGGAATCACCCCTCCACTTT
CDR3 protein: CASSPGWGESPLHF

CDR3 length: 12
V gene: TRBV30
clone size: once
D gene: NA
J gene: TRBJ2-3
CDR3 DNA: TGTGCCTTCAACGGACTATCAGATACGCAGTATTTT
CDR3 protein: CAFNGLSDTQYF